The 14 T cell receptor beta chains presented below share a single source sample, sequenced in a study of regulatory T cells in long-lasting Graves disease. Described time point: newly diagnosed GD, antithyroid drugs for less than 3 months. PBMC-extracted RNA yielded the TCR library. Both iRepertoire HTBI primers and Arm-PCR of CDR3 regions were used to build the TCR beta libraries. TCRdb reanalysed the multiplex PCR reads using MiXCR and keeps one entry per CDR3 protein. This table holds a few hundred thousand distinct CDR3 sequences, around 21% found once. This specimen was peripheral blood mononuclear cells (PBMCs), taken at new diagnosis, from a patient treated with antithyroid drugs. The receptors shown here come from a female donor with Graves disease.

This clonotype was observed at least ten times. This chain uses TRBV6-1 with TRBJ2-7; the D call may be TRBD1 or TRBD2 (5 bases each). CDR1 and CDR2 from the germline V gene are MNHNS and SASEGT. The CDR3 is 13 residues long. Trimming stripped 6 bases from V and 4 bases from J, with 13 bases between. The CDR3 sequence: CASSGTEKYEQYF. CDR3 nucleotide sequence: TGTGCCAGCAGCGGGACGGAGAAATACGAGCAGTACTTC.

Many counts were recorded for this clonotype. The CDR3, as DNA: TGCGCCAGCAGTCCTACAGGGAATGCGCCCAATGAGCAGTTCTTC. Protein sequence: CASSPTGNAPNEQFF. J is TRBJ2-1 and V is TRBV5-1; TRBD1 might be the D (6 bases). V shed 5 bases and J shed 6 bases, with 18 bases lying between them. In germline, CDR1 is SGHRS, CDR2 YFSETQ. The CDR3 has 15 amino acids. Variable domain in full (rest from reference TRBV5-1 and TRBJ2-1): KAGVTQTPRYLIKTRGQQVTLSCSPISGHRSVSWYQQTPGQGLQFLFEYFSETQRNKGNFPGRFSGRQFSNSRSEMNVSTLELGDSALYLCASSPTGNAPNEQFFGPGTRLTVL.

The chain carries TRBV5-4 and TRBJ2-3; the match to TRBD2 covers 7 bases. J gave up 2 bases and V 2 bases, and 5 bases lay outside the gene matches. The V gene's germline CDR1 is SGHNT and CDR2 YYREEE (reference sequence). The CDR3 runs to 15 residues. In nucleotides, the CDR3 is TGTGCCAGCAGCTTTTGGGGAGGGACCACAGATACGCAGTATTTT. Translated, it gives CASSFWGGTTDTQYF.

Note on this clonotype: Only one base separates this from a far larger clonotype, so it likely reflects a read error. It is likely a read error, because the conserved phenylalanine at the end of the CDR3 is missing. In DNA form, the CDR3 reads TGTGCCAGCACTCTGGACGGCTCAGGCCCCAGGGATACGCAGTATTCT. It specifies CASTLDGSGPRDTQYS. This sequence joins TRBV7-2 and TRBJ2-3; D unclear. From germline, CDR1 is SGHTA and CDR2 FQGNSA. Trimming shortened V by 7 bases and J by 6 bases, and 23 bases separated the two germline ends. The CDR3 length is 16 residues.

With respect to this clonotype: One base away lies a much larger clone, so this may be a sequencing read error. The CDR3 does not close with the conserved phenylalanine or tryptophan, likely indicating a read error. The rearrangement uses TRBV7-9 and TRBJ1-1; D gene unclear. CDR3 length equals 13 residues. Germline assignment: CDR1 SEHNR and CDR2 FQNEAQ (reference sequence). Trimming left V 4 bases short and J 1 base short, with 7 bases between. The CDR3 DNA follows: TGTGCCAGCAGCTGGAAAGAGAACACTGAAGCTTTCCTT. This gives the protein CASSWKENTEAFL.

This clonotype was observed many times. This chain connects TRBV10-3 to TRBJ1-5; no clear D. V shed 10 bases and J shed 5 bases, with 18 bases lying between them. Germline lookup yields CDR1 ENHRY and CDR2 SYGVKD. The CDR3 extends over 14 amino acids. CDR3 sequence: CASYGLGIHQPQHF. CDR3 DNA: TGTGCCAGCTACGGGTTAGGGATCCATCAGCCCCAGCATTTT.

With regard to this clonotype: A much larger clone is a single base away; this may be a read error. Written as DNA, the CDR3 is TGTGCCAGCAGGGGCAGGGACTATTCCGTGGAGCTGTTTTTT. This sequence encodes CASRGRDYSVELFF. The chain couples TRBV5-5 to TRBJ2-2; 7 bases are shared with TRBD2. Germline trimming cut 5 bases from V and 10 bases from J; bases unmatched to any gene: 11. The CDR3 length is 14 residues. Germline V lookup: CDR1 SGHKS, CDR2 YYEKEE (reference sequence).

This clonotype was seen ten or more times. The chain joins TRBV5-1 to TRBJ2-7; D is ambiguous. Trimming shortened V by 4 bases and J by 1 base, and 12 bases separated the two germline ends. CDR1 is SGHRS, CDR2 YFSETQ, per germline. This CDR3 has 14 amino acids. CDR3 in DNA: TGCGCCAGCAGCCCCGCATTGAAATCCTACGAGCAGTACTTC. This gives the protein CASSPALKSYEQYF.

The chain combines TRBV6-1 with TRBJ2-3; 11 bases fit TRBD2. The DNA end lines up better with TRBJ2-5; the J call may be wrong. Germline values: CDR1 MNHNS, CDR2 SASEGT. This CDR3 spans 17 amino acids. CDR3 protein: CASSHLAGGIGVGTQYF. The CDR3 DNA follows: TGTGCCAGCAGTCACCTAGCGGGGGGAATAGGGGTGGGGACCCAGTACTTC.

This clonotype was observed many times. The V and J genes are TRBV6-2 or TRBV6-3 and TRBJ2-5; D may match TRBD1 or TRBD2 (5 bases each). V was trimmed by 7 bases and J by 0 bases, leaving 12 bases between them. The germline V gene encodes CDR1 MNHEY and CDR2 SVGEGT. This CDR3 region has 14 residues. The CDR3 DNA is TGTGCCAGCACCCCCGGGACCCACCAAGAGACCCAGTACTTC. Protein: CASTPGTHQETQYF.

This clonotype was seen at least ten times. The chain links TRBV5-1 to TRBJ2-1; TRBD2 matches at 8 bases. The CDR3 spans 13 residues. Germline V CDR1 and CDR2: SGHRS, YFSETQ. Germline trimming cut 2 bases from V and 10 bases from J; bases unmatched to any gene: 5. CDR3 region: CASSFEREREQFF. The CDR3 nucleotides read TGCGCCAGCAGCTTCGAGCGGGAGCGGGAGCAGTTCTTC.

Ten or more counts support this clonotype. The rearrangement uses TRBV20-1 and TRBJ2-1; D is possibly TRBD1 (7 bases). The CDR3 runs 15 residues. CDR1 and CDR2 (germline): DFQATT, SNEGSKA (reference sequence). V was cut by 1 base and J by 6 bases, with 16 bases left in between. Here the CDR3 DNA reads TGCAGTGCTAGAGCCCTGGACAGGAGGGCCAATGAGCAGTTCTTC. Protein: CSARALDRRANEQFF.

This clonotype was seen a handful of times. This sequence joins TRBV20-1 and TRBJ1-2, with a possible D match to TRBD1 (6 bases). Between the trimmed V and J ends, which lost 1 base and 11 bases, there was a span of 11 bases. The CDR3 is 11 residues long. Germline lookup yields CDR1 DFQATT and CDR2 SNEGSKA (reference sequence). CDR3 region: CSARVPTGYTF. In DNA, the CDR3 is TGCAGTGCTAGAGTCCCTACAGGGTACACCTTC.

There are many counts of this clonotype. CDR3 amino acids: CASSLGFGTGREKLFF. The CDR3 DNA follows: TGTGCCAGCAGCTTAGGGTTCGGGACAGGGCGAGAAAAACTGTTTTTT. The chain employs TRBV7-2 and TRBJ1-4, with 9 bases fitting TRBD1. CDR1 SGHTA and CDR2 FQGNSA come from the germline V gene. The CDR3 sequence is 16 residues long. The junction had 8 bases not matched to a gene; V was cut back by 1 base and J by 8 bases.